These T cell receptor beta chains were read from a single sample in a study of cytomegalovirus exposure and HLA in healthy donors. Produced via immunoSEQ multiplex PCR; TCRdb's table is partial and in-frame only. Of over 150,000 clones listed, around 80% are singletons. The source material was PBMCs. These receptors originate from a woman aged 55 to 70 in good health and CMV-seropositive. Both conserved end residues are part of each CDR3. Fields, in order: V gene, D gene, J gene, clone size, CDR3 length, CDR3 DNA, CDR3 protein. A D gene is named only where the DNA matches it firmly. The size of a clone is reported for some rows only, either as once, few or many, or as a class for expanded clones.

V gene: TRBV7-2
D gene: .
J gene: TRBJ2-5
clone size: few
CDR3 length: 14
CDR3 DNA: TGTGCCAGCAGCTCCCAGGGGGGAGTAGAGACCCAGTACTTC
CDR3 protein: CASSSQGGVETQYF

V gene: TRBV7-6
D gene: .
J gene: TRBJ2-7
clone size: once
CDR3 length: 14
CDR3 DNA: TGTGCCAGCAGCTTAGCAGGAGGCGAGGACAGGCAGTACTTC
CDR3 protein: CASSLAGGEDRQYF

V gene: TRBV2
D gene: .
J gene: TRBJ1-1
clone size: .
CDR3 length: 12
CDR3 DNA: TGTGCCAGCCGGCGCGGGAACACTGAAGCTTTCTTT
CDR3 protein: CASRRGNTEAFF

V gene: TRBV4-1
D gene: .
J gene: TRBJ1-3
clone size: once
CDR3 length: 17
CDR3 DNA: TGCGCCAGCAGCCAAGAACTCACGGGGACTTGGGGAAACACCATATATTTT
CDR3 protein: CASSQELTGTWGNTIYF

V gene: TRBV5-3
D gene: .
J gene: TRBJ1-4
clone size: .
CDR3 length: 21
CDR3 DNA: TGTGCCAGAAGCTGTCCAACCACGAGGGTGGGGGGACGTCGCTGTAATGAAAAACTGTTTTTT
CDR3 protein: CARSCPTTRVGGRRCNEKLFF

V gene: TRBV2
D gene: .
J gene: TRBJ2-7
clone size: many
CDR3 length: 13
CDR3 DNA: TGTGCCAGCACAGCTAGCGACTCCTACGAGCAGTACTTC
CDR3 protein: CASTASDSYEQYF

V gene: TRBV6-5
D gene: .
J gene: TRBJ1-2
clone size: .
CDR3 length: 13
CDR3 DNA: TGTGCCAGCAGTTACGGCCTCTTTCAGGGCTACACCTTC
CDR3 protein: CASSYGLFQGYTF

V gene: TRBV5-1
D gene: TRBD1
J gene: TRBJ1-1
clone size: .
CDR3 length: 13
CDR3 DNA: TGCGCCAGCAGCTTGGGACAGGGTGGGGAAGCTTTCTTT
CDR3 protein: CASSLGQGGEAFF

V gene: TRBV27
D gene: .
J gene: TRBJ2-2
clone size: once
CDR3 length: 15
CDR3 DNA: TGTGCCACCACAAGGGGGGGAGCGAACACCGGGGAGCTGTTTTTT
CDR3 protein: CATTRGGANTGELFF

V gene: TRBV6-1
D gene: TRBD1
J gene: TRBJ1-2
clone size: .
CDR3 length: 15
CDR3 DNA: TGTGCCAGCAGTGGAGGACAGGGACCTTCCTATGGCTACACCTTC
CDR3 protein: CASSGGQGPSYGYTF